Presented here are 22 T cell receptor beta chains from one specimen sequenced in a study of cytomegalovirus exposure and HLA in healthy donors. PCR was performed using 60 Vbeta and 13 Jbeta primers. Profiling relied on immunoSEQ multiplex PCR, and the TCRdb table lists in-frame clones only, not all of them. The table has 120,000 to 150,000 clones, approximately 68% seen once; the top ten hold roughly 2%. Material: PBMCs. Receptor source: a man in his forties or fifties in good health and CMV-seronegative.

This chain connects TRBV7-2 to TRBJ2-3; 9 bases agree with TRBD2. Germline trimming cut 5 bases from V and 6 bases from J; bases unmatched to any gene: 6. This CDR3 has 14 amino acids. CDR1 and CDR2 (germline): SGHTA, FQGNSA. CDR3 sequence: CASSRGLAADTQYF. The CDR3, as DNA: TGTGCCAGCAGCCGGGGACTAGCTGCGGATACGCAGTATTTT.

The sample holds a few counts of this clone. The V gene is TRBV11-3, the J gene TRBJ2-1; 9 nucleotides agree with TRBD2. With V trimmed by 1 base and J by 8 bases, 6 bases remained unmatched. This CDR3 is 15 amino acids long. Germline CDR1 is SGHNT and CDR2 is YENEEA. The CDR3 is CASSLGGRAWDEQFF. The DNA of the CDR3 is TGTGCCAGCAGCTTAGGCGGGAGGGCCTGGGATGAGCAGTTCTTC.

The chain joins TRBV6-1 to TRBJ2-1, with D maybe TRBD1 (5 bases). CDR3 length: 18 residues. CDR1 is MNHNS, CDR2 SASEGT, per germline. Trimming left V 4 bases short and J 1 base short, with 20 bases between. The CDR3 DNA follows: TGTGCCAGCAGTGCCCAGGGAAGGCTCACCCAATCCTACAATGAGCAGTTCTTC. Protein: CASSAQGRLTQSYNEQFF.

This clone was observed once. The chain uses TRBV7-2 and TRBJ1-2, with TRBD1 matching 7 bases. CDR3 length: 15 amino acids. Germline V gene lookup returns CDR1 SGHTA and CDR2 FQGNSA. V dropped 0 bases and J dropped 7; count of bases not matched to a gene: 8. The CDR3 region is CASSLATGFLAGYTF. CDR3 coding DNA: TGTGCCAGCAGCTTAGCGACAGGGTTCCTTGCTGGCTACACCTTC.

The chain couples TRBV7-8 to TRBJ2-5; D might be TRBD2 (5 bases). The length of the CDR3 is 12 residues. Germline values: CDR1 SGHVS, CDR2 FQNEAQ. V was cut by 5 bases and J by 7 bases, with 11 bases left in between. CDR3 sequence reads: CASSPRVGTQYF. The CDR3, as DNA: TGTGCCAGCAGCCCGCGGGTCGGGACCCAGTACTTC.

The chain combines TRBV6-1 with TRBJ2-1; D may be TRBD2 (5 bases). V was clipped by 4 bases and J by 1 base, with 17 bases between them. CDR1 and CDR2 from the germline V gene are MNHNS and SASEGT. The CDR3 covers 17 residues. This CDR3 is CASSGLIEGWSYNEQFF. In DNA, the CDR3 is TGTGCCAGCAGTGGCCTGATTGAGGGTTGGTCCTACAATGAGCAGTTCTTC.

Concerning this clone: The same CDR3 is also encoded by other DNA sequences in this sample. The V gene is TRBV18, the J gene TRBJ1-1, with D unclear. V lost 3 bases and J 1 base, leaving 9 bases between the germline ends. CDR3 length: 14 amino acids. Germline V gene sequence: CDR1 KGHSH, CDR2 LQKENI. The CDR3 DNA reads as TGTGCCAGCTCACCGTCGACGGGGAACACTGAAGCTTTCTTT. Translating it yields CASSPSTGNTEAFF.

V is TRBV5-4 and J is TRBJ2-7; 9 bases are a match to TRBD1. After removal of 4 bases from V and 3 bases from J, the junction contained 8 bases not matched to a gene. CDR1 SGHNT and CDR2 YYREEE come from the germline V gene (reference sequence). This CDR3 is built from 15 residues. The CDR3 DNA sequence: TGTGCCAGCAGCCCGACAGGGGGACTAAGCTACGAGCAGTACTTC. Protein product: CASSPTGGLSYEQYF.

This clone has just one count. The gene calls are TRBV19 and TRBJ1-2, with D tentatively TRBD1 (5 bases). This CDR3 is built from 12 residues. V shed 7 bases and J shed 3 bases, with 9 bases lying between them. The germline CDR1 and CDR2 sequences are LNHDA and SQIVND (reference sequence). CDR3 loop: CASTGEDYGYTF. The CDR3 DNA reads TGTGCCAGTACGGGGGAGGACTATGGCTACACCTTC.

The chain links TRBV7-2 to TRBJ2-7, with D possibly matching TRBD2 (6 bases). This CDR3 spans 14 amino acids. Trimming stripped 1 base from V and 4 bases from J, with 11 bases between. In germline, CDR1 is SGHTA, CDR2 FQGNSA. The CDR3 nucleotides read TGTGCCAGCAGCTTAGGGCTAGCGAAATACGAGCAGTACTTC. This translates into CASSLGLAKYEQYF.

This CDR3 reads CASSLWTSGSLHEQYF. The CDR3 DNA reads TGTGCCAGCAGCCTGTGGACTAGCGGGAGTCTCCACGAGCAGTACTTC. The chain recombines TRBV7-2 with TRBJ2-7; 13 bases are shared with TRBD2. Germline V gene lookup returns CDR1 SGHTA and CDR2 FQGNSA. The CDR3 consists of 16 residues. The junction had 9 bases not matched to a gene; V was cut back by 5 bases and J by 5 bases.

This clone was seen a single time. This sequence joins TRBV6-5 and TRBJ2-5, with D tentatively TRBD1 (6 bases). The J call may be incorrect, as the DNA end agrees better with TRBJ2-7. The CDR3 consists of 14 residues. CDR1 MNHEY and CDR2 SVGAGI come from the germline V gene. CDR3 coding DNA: TGTGCCAGCAGGACAGGAATGAGCTCCTACGAGCAGTACTTC. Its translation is CASRTGMSSYEQYF.

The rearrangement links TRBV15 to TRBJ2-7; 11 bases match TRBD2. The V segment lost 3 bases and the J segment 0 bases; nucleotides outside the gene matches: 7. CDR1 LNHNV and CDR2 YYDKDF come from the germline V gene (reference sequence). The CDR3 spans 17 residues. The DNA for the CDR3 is TGTGCCACCAGCAGCGGTCTCGGGACTAGCGGCTCCTACGAGCAGTACTTC. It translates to CATSSGLGTSGSYEQYF. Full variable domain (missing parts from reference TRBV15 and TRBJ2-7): DAMVIQNPRYQVTQFGKPVTLSCSQTLNHNVMYWYQQKSSQAPKLLFHYYDKDFNNEADTPDNFQSRRPNTSFCFLDIRSPGLGDTAMYLCATSSGLGTSGSYEQYFGPGTRLTVT.

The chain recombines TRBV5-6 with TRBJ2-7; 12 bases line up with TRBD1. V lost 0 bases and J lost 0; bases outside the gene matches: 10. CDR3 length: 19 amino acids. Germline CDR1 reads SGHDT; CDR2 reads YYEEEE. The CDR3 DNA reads TGTGCCAGCAGCTTGGATTTCTCTCGGGACAGGGGGCTCTCCTACGAGCAGTACTTC. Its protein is CASSLDFSRDRGLSYEQYF.

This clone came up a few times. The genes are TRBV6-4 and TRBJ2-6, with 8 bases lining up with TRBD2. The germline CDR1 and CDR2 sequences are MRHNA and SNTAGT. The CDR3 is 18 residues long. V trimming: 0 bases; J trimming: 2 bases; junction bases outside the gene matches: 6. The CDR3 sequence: CASSDSAGGGTGANVLTF. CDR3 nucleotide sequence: TGTGCCAGCAGTGACTCGGCGGGAGGAGGAACTGGGGCCAACGTCCTGACTTTC.

The CDR3 DNA follows: TGTGCCAGCAGCTGGACAGGGGTCAGCGACCACGAGCAGTACTTC. Its translation is CASSWTGVSDHEQYF. V and J are TRBV5-6 and TRBJ2-7; 9 bases match TRBD1. The germline V gene has CDR1 SGHDT and CDR2 YYEEEE. V trimming: 3 bases; J trimming: 5 bases; junction bases outside the gene matches: 9. The CDR3 has 15 residues.

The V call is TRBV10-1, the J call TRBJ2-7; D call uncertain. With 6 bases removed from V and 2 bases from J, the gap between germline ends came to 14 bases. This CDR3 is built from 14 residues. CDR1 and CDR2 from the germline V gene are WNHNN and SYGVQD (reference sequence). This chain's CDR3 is CASSGTMGAYEQYF. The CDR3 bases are TGCGCCAGCAGCGGTACTATGGGTGCCTACGAGCAGTACTTC.

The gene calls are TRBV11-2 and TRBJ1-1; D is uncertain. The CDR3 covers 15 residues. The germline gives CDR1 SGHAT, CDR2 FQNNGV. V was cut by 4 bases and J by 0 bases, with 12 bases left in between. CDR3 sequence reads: CASSSFRVMNTEAFF. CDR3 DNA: TGTGCCAGCAGCTCGTTCCGGGTCATGAACACTGAAGCTTTCTTT.

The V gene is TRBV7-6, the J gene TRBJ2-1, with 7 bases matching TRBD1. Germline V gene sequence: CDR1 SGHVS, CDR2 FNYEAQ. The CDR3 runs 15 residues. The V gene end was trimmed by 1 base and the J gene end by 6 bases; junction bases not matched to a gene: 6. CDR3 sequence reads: CASSLEGQPSNEQFF. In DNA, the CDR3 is TGTGCCAGCAGCTTAGAGGGACAGCCCTCCAATGAGCAGTTCTTC.

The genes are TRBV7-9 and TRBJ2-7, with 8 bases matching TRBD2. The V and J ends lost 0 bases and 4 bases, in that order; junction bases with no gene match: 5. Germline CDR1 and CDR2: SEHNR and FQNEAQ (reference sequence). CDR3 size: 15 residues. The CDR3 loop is CASSLASGDPYEQYF. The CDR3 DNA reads TGTGCCAGCAGCTTAGCTAGCGGGGATCCTTACGAGCAGTACTTC.

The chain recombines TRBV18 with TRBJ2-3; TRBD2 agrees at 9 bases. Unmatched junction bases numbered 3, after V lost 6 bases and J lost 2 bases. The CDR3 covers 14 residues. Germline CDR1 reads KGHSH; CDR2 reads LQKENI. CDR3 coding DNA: TGTGCCAGCTCCGCTAGCGGGACCACAGATACGCAGTATTTT. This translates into CASSASGTTDTQYF.

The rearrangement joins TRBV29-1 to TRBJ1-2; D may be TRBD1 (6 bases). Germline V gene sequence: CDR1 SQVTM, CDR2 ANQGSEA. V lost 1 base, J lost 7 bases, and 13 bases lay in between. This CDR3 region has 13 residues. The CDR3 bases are TGCAGCGTTGAAGCCCGCCTGGGGGCTGGCTACACCTTC. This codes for CSVEARLGAGYTF.